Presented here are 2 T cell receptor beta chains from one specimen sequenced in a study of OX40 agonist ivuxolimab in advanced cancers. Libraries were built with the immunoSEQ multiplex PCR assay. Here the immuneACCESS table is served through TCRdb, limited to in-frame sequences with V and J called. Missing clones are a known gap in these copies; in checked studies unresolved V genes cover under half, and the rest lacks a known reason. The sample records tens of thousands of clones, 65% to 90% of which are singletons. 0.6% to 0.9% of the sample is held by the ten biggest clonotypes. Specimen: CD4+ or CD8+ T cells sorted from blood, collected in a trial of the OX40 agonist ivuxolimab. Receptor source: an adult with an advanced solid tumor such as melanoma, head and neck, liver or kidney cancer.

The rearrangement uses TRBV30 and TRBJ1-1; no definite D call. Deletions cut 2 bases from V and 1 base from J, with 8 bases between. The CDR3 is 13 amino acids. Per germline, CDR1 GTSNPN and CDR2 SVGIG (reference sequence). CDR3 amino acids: CAWSWRANTEAFF. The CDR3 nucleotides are TGTGCCTGGAGTTGGAGGGCGAACACTGAAGCTTTCTTT.

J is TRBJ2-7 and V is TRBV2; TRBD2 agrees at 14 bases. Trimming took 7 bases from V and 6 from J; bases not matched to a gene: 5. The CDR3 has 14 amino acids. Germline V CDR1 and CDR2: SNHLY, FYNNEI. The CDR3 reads CASTGTSGRGEQYF. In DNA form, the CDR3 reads TGTGCCAGCACTGGGACTAGCGGGAGAGGCGAGCAGTACTTC.